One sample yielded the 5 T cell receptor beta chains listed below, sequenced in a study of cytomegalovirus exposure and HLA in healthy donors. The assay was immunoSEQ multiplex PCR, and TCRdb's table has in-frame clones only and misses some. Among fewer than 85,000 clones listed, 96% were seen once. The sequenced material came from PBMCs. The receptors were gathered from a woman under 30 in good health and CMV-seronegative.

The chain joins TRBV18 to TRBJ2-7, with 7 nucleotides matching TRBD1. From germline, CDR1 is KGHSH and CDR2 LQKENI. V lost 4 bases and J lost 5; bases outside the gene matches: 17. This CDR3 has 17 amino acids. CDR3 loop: CASSHMYGTDLPNEQYF. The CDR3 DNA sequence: TGTGCCAGCTCACATATGTACGGGACAGACCTGCCCAACGAGCAGTACTTC.

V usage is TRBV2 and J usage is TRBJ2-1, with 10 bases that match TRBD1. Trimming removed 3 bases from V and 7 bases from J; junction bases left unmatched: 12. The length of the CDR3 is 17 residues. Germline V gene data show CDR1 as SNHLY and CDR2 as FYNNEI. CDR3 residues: CASSDGTGVFIINEQFF. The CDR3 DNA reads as TGTGCCAGCAGTGACGGGACAGGGGTTTTTATTATAAATGAGCAGTTCTTC.

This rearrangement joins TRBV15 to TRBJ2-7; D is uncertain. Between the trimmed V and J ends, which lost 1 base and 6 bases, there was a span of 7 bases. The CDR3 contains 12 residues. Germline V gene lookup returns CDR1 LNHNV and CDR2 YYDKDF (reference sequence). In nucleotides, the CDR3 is TGTGCCACCAGCAGAGCACAGTCCGAGCAGTACTTC. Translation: CATSRAQSEQYF.

The CDR3 DNA reads as TGTGCCAGTAGTATACTCTTAACTAGCACAGATACGCAGTATTTT. Translating gives CASSILLTSTDTQYF. This chain links TRBV19 with TRBJ2-3; D unclear. V gave up 2 bases and J gave up 0 bases, with 9 bases separating them. The germline V gene encodes CDR1 LNHDA and CDR2 SQIVND (reference sequence). The CDR3 extends over 15 amino acids.

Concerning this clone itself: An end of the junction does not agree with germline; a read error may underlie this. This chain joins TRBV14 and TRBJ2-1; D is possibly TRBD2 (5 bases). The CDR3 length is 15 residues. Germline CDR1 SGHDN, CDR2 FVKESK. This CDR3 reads CASSPWAGSDNEQFF. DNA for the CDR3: TGTGCCAGCAGCCCTTGGGCGGGCTCCGACAATGAGCAGTTCTTC.